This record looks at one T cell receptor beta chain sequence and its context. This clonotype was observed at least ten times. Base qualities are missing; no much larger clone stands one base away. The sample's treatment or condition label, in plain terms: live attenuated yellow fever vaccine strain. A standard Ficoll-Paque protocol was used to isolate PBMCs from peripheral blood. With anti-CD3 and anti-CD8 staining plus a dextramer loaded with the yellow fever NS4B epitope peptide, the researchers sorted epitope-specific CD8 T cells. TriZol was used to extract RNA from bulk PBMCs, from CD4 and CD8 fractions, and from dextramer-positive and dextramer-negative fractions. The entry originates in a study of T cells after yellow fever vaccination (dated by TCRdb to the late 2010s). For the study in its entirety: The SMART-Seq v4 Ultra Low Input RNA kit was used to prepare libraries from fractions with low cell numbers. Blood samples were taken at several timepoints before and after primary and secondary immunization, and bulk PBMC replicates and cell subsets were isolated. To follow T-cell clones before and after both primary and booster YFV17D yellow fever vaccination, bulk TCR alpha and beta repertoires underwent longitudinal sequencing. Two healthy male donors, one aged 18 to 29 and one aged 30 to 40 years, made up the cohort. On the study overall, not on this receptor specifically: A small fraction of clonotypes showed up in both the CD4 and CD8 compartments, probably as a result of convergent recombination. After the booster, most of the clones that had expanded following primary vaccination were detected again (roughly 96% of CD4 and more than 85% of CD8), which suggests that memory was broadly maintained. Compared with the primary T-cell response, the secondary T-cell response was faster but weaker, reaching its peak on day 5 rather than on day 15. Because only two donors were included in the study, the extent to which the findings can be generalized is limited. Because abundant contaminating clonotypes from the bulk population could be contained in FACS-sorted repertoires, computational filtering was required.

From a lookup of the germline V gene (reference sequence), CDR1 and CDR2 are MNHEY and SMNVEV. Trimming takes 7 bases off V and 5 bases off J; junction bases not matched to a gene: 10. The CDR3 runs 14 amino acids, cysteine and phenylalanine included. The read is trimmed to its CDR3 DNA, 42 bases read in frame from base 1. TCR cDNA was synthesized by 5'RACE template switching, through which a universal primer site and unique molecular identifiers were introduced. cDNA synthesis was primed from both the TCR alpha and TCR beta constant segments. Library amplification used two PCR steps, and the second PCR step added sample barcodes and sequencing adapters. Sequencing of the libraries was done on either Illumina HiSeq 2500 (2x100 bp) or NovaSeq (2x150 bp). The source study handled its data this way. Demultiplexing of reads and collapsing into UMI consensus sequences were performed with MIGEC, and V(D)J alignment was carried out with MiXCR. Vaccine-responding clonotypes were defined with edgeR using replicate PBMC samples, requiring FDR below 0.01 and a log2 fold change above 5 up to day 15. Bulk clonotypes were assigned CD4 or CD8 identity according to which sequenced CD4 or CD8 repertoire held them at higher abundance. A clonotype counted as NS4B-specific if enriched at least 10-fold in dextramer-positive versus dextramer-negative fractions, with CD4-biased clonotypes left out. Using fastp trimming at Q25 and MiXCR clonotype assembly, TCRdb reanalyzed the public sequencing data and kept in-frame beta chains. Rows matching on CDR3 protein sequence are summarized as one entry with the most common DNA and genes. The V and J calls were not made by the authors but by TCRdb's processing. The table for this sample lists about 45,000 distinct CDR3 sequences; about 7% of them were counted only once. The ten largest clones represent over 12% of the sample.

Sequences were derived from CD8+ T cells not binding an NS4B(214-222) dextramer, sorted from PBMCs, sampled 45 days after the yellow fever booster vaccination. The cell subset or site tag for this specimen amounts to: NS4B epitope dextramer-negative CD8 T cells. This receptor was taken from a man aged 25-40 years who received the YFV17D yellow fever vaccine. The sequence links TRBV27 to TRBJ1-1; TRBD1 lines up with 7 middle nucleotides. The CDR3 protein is CASKIQGLWTEAFF. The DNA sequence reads TGTGCCAGCAAAATACAGGGGCTGTGGACTGAAGCTTTCTTT.